This is a list of T cell receptor beta chains from one sample in a study of shared clonotypes between healthy human individuals. The protocol was immunoSEQ multiplex PCR, while the TCRdb copy is restricted to in-frame clones and leaves out a portion. This sample yields some 2,100,000 clones, of which 90% to 96% are seen a single time; around 0.13% belongs to the top ten. The source material was naive CD4+ T cells sorted from blood. These receptors were obtained from a man between 18 and 35 years old in good health. The CDR3 runs from the conserved cysteine through the conserved F or W. A D gene is named only where the DNA matches it firmly. Size is stated for part of the rows, as once, few or many counts, or as a class when the clone is expanded.

D,J,V,size,CDR3,DNA
NA,TRBJ1-6,TRBV19,once,CASSISPREANSPLHF,TGTGCCAGTAGTATCTCCCCGCGGGAGGCCAATTCACCCCTCCACTTT
NA,TRBJ2-3,TRBV28,NA,CASSSSVGMTDTQYF,TGTGCCAGCAGTTCCTCCGTCGGAATGACAGATACGCAGTATTTT
NA,TRBJ2-3,TRBV9,NA,CASSGTSGRTDTQYF,TGTGCCAGCAGCGGGACCTCGGGGCGCACAGATACGCAGTATTTT
NA,TRBJ2-2,TRBV18,NA,CASSPSSGTGELFF,TGTGCCAGCTCACCATCTTCCGGCACCGGGGAGCTGTTTTTT
NA,TRBJ2-5,TRBV6-5,NA,CASSYRAGKETQYF,TGTGCCAGCAGTTACCGGGCAGGGAAAGAGACCCAGTACTTC
NA,TRBJ1-2,TRBV6-1,NA,CASSEAHRDGYTF,TGTGCCAGCAGTGAAGCGCACAGGGACGGCTACACCTTC
TRBD2,TRBJ2-1,TRBV5-4,NA,CASSLTSGAYNEQFF,TGTGCCAGCAGCTTGACTAGCGGAGCCTACAATGAGCAGTTCTTC
TRBD1,TRBJ1-2,TRBV27,NA,CASSLRQGDYGYTF,TGTGCCAGCAGCCTGCGACAGGGGGACTATGGCTACACCTTC
NA,TRBJ1-1,TRBV9,NA,CASSVVGRGDTEAFF,TGTGCCAGCAGCGTAGTTGGGCGAGGAGACACTGAAGCTTTCTTT
NA,TRBJ2-1,TRBV6-1,NA,CASSEAPARYNEQFF,TGTGCCAGCAGTGAAGCGCCGGCTAGGTACAATGAGCAGTTCTTC
TRBD1,TRBJ1-5,TRBV5-6,NA,CASSFGYRGDQPQHF,TGTGCCAGCAGCTTTGGGTACAGGGGCGATCAGCCCCAGCATTTT
NA,TRBJ1-3,TRBV5-1,NA,CASSSGSGNTIYF,TGCGCCAGCAGCTCCGGGTCTGGAAACACCATATATTTT
NA,TRBJ2-7,TRBV10-3,few,CAITREFNSYEQYF,TGTGCCATCACCCGGGAGTTTAACTCCTACGAGCAGTACTTC
NA,TRBJ2-1,TRBV21-1,once,CASRAGAHEQFF,TGTGCCAGTAGAGCGGGAGCCCATGAGCAGTTCTTC
NA,TRBJ2-7,TRBV19,NA,CASSMEDRYEQYF,TGTGCCAGTAGTATGGAGGACCGGTACGAGCAGTACTTC